These 20 T cell receptor beta chains share one sample of origin, sequenced in a study of human T cells and chemical hapten exposure (dated by TCRdb to the early 2020s). The library relied on RACE. The reads were generated on a NextSeq 500. The public reads were quality trimmed at Q25 with fastp and then assembled into clones with MiXCR by TCRdb, keeping productive beta chains. Rows merge per CDR3 protein into single entries with the most common DNA and genes. The sample includes approximately 57,000 distinct CDR3 sequences, with roughly a tenth observed a single time. Around 9.6% of the sample goes to the ten largest clones. The time point label on this specimen signifies: pre-sensitization, week 0. The treatment or condition label, read with the paper, signifies: therapeutic diphenylcyclopropenone sensitization with weekly scalp DPC. This sample comprised whole blood, obtained in connection with sensitization to the hapten diphenylcyclopropenone (DPC). All receptors derive from a man aged 35-49 years with alopecia areata. Some clones in this sample may be carry-over from other donors' samples.

This clonotype has more than one count but fewer than ten. The chain couples TRBV20-1 to TRBJ2-3, with 14 bases matching TRBD2. Germline V gene sequence: CDR1 DFQATT, CDR2 SNEGSKA (reference sequence). Trimming cost V 0 bases and J 4 bases; bases outside gene matches: 9. This CDR3 contains 18 residues. CDR3 DNA: TGCAGTGCTAGAGATGGGACTAGCGGGAGTAGTTCCGCAGATACGCAGTATTTT. Its translation: CSARDGTSGSSSADTQYF.

This chain uses TRBV30 with TRBJ1-4; D not certain. Per the germline V gene, CDR1 is GTSNPN and CDR2 is SVGIG (reference sequence). Trimming shortened V by 3 bases and J by 6 bases, and 5 bases separated the two germline ends. The CDR3 is 11 residues long. DNA of the CDR3: TGTGCCTGGAGGAGTTATGAAAAACTGTTTTTT. Its translation: CAWRSYEKLFF.

Ten or more counts support this clonotype. V gene TRBV7-7 combines with J gene TRBJ2-2; no reliable D call. This CDR3 contains 15 residues. CDR1 is SSHAT and CDR2 is FNYEAQ in the germline V gene (reference sequence). The germline V and J ends were trimmed by 5 bases and 0 bases, with 10 bases remaining between them. CDR3 protein: CASSPSSPNTGELFF. The CDR3, as DNA: TGTGCCAGCAGCCCCAGCTCCCCGAACACCGGGGAGCTGTTTTTT.

This clonotype was counted between two and nine times. This chain uses TRBV9 with TRBJ2-3, with 7 bases identical to TRBD2. The CDR3 extends over 14 amino acids. V lost 3 bases and J lost 5; bases outside the gene matches: 6. The germline V gene encodes CDR1 SGDLS and CDR2 YYNGEE. The CDR3 region is CASSAAGAVDTQYF. Written as DNA, the CDR3 is TGTGCCAGCAGCGCGGCGGGAGCGGTAGATACGCAGTATTTT.

V gene TRBV18 combines with J gene TRBJ2-3; no definite D call. V gave up 6 bases and J gave up 0 bases, with 7 bases separating them. This CDR3 comprises 13 residues. Looked up from germline, CDR1 is KGHSH and CDR2 is LQKENI. The DNA for the CDR3 is TGTGCCAGCTCTAGTCCTAGCACAGATACGCAGTATTTT. It specifies CASSSPSTDTQYF. Based on the CDR3 plus reference TRBV18 and TRBJ2-3, the full variable domain is NAGVMQNPRHLVRRRGQEARLRCSPMKGHSHVYWYRQLPEEGLKFMVYLQKENIIDESGMPKERFSAEFPKEGPSILRIQQVVRGDSAAYFCASSSPSTDTQYFGPGTRLTVL.

CDR3 DNA sequence: TGTGCCAGCAGTTCTCGGCGGCAGTACTTC. Encoded protein: CASSSRRQYF. The gene calls are TRBV28 and TRBJ2-5; D call uncertain. Per germline, CDR1 MDHEN and CDR2 SYDVKM. This CDR3 comprises 10 residues. V gave up 4 bases and J gave up 11 bases, with 8 bases separating them.

The sample holds many counts of this clonotype. The genes are TRBV29-1 and TRBJ2-5; D ambiguous. The CDR3 covers 12 residues. The V and J ends lost 7 bases and 5 bases respectively, with 14 bases between them. CDR1 SQVTM and CDR2 ANQGSEA come from the germline V gene. CDR3 DNA sequence: TGCAGCGCCCTCTTGGGTAGGGAGACCCAGTACTTC. Its protein product is CSALLGRETQYF.

The sample holds many counts of this clonotype. The chain is built from TRBV5-5 and TRBJ1-6; perhaps TRBD1 as D (6 bases). Looked up from germline, CDR1 is SGHKS and CDR2 is YYEKEE (reference sequence). The CDR3 is made up of 16 amino acids. The V end lost 6 bases, the J end lost 6 bases, and 19 bases lay between the germline ends. Here the CDR3 reads CASNIEPRGINSPLHF. The CDR3 nucleotides are TGTGCCAGCAACATAGAACCGAGGGGGATTAATTCACCCCTCCACTTT.

This clonotype was recorded a few times. V is TRBV20-1 and J is TRBJ2-7, with 10 nucleotides matching TRBD1. The CDR3 length is 14 residues. Trimming removed 5 bases from V and 4 bases from J; junction bases left unmatched: 8. CDR1 DFQATT and CDR2 SNEGSKA come from the germline V gene (reference sequence). CDR3 DNA: TGCAGTGCTCAAAGGGACAGGGGAAAGTACGAGCAGTACTTC. Its protein is CSAQRDRGKYEQYF.

This clonotype was observed a few times. V gene TRBV20-1 combines with J gene TRBJ1-2; no definite D call. The germline CDR1 and CDR2 sequences are DFQATT and SNEGSKA (reference sequence). The CDR3 contains 12 residues. With 6 bases removed from V and 8 bases from J, the gap between germline ends came to 16 bases. The CDR3 here is CSARALPSGYTF. CDR3 nucleotides: TGCAGTGCCCGGGCCCTACCTAGCGGCTACACCTTC.

V and J are TRBV7-7 and TRBJ2-2; no definite D call. The CDR3 is 14 residues long. V was trimmed by 6 bases and J by 1 base, leaving 9 bases between them. The germline CDR1 and CDR2 sequences are SSHAT and FNYEAQ (reference sequence). The chain's CDR3 is CASSFRQNTGELFF. In DNA, the CDR3 is TGTGCCAGCAGTTTCCGACAGAACACCGGGGAGCTGTTTTTT.

This clonotype was recorded a few times. J is TRBJ2-7 and V is TRBV21-1; the table's D gene call, TRBD1, was not cross checked with the DNA. TRBV21-1 is given as a pseudogene. The CDR3 consists of 16 residues. CDR3: CASARTGTGLSYEQYF. In DNA form, the CDR3 reads TGTGCCAGTGCCAGAACCGGGACAGGTCTCTCCTACGAGCAGTACTTC.

The table lists this clonotype with many counts. The chain combines TRBV6-2 or TRBV6-3 with TRBJ1-5; D is ambiguous. The CDR3 contains 14 residues. Germline loops: CDR1 MNHEY, CDR2 SVGEGT. Trimming pared 10 bases from V and 7 bases from J, leaving 20 bases between. The CDR3 here is CATTPREYRQPQHF. CDR3 coding DNA: TGTGCCACTACCCCTCGGGAGTATCGACAGCCCCAGCATTTT.

The J gene is TRBJ2-1, the V gene TRBV9; 9 bases are shared with TRBD2. The CDR3 consists of 15 residues. V dropped 0 bases and J dropped 3; count of bases not matched to a gene: 1. Germline CDR1 reads SGDLS; CDR2 reads YYNGEE. CDR3 residues: CASSVELAGYNEQFF. The CDR3 DNA sequence: TGTGCCAGCAGCGTAGAACTAGCGGGCTACAATGAGCAGTTCTTC.

This clonotype has just a few counts. This chain joins TRBV27 and TRBJ2-7, with D perhaps TRBD1 (5 bases). V lost 2 bases, J lost 0 bases, and 11 bases lay in between. This CDR3 region has 15 residues. In germline, CDR1 is MNHEY, CDR2 SMNVEV (reference sequence). CDR3 loop: CASSLKDTLSYEQYF. The CDR3 DNA is TGTGCCAGCAGTTTAAAGGACACTCTCTCCTACGAGCAGTACTTC.

In its sample, this clonotype was seen many times. The chain employs TRBV28 and TRBJ1-5; a weak D match, TRBD1 (5 bases). From germline, CDR1 is MDHEN and CDR2 SYDVKM. CDR3 length equals 15 residues. V was trimmed by 5 bases and J by 6 bases, leaving 17 bases between them. CDR3 DNA sequence: TGTGCCAGCAGTGCGAGACGTATCGGGGGTCAGCCCCAGCATTTT. This sequence encodes CASSARRIGGQPQHF.

This clonotype has ten or more counts. The rearrangement joins TRBV6-2 or TRBV6-3 to TRBJ2-3, with TRBD1 matching 7 bases. The CDR3 length is 19 residues. Germline CDR1 is MNHEY and CDR2 is SVGEGT. After removal of 5 bases from V and 0 bases from J, the junction contained 17 bases not matched to a gene. The CDR3 sequence is CASSPGQAGPLPSTDTQYF. CDR3 coding DNA: TGTGCCAGCAGTCCTGGACAGGCCGGGCCCTTACCTAGCACAGATACGCAGTATTTT.

As DNA, the CDR3 is TGTGCCAGCAGCGTAGACAGGGTGGACACCATATATTTT. Translated, it gives CASSVDRVDTIYF. The chain links TRBV9 to TRBJ1-3; D possibly corresponds to TRBD1 (6 bases). Trimming removed 0 bases at V and 8 bases at J, with 9 bases between. This CDR3 is 13 amino acids long. In germline, CDR1 is SGDLS, CDR2 YYNGEE.

This clonotype was seen at least ten times. This chain joins TRBV14 and TRBJ2-7, with D possibly TRBD1 on 5 matching bases. The CDR3 spans 16 residues. Germline loops: CDR1 SGHDN, CDR2 FVKESK. V was cut by 2 bases and J by 0 bases, with 14 bases left in between. The CDR3 bases are TGTGCCAGCAGCCAACTTCTCAGGGCCGCCTCCTACGAGCAGTACTTC. Amino acid sequence: CASSQLLRAASYEQYF.

At least ten counts were recorded for this clonotype. The rearrangement links TRBV20-1 to TRBJ2-3; 7 bases are shared with TRBD2. The CDR3 length is 16 residues. Germline-derived CDR1 and CDR2 are DFQATT and SNEGSKA (reference sequence). The junction had 8 bases not matched to a gene; V was cut back by 2 bases and J by 0 bases. CDR3 bases: TGCAGTGCTAGACCCATAGCGGGCCCTAGCACAGATACGCAGTATTTT. This gives the protein CSARPIAGPSTDTQYF.